The present TCR beta chain was sequenced within a study of glioma-infiltrating T cells. This clonotype was recorded many times. CDR1 is LNHDA, CDR2 SQIVND, per germline (reference sequence). The CDR3 is 14 amino acids. V lost 2 bases and J lost 6, with 14 bases in between. Amplification of TCR alpha and beta CDR3 regions from RNA used iRepertoire nested multiplex PCR. TCRdb ran MiXCR on the multiplex PCR reads and lists one entry per CDR3 protein. Counted here are about 93,000 distinct CDR3 sequences, roughly 40% occurring once; the ten biggest clones make up 35% to 40%. The sequence was obtained from a human donor with low-grade glioma or glioblastoma, undergoing nonglioma brain surgery, or in good health (not recorded which). The chain couples TRBV19 to TRBJ2-7; D uncertain. The sample comprised glioma tissue, nonneoplastic brain tissue, or PBMCs (not recorded which). The CDR3 nucleotides are TGTGCCAGTAGTATAACGGACGTTCTCAGCGAGCAGTACTTC. It encodes CASSITDVLSEQYF.